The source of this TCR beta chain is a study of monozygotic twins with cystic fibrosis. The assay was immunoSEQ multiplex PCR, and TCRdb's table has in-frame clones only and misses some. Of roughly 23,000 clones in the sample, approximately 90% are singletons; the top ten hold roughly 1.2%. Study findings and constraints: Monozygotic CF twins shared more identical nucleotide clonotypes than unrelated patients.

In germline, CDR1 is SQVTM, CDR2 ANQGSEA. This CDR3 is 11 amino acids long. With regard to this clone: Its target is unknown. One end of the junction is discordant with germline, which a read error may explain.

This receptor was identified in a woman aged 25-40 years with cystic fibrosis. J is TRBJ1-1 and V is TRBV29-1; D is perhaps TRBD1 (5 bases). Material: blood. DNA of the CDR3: TGCAGCGTTGCGGGGGATGGGGGACCTCTATTT. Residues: CSVAGDGGPLF.